This entry lists 14 T cell receptor beta chains sequenced from one sample in a study of CD8+ T cells in alopecia areata. Reverse transcription of extracted RNA yielded cDNA, which provided the sequencing template. The assay was immunoSEQ multiplex PCR, and TCRdb's table has in-frame clones only and misses some. In the table there are some 170,000 clones, just over 65% of which are singletons. The specimen comprised CD8+ T cells sorted from blood, sampled at week 0. Receptors were obtained from a human donor with alopecia areata.

This clone was found a few times. The chain couples TRBV29-1 to TRBJ2-7, with D tentatively TRBD2 (5 bases). There are 13 residues in the CDR3. The germline gives CDR1 SQVTM, CDR2 ANQGSEA. V lost 4 bases and J lost 4, with 14 bases in between. The CDR3 nucleotides read TGCAGCGTTGTCTCGGGGTCTGGTTACGAGCAGTACTTC. It encodes CSVVSGSGYEQYF.

This chain joins TRBV4-1 and TRBJ1-1; D gene unclear. This CDR3 has 11 amino acids. Trimming stripped 8 bases from V and 8 bases from J, with 12 bases between. Germline V gives CDR1 MGHRA, CDR2 YSYEKL. The CDR3 sequence is CASGFGVEAFF. The CDR3 DNA follows: TGCGCCAGCGGTTTTGGGGTAGAAGCTTTCTTT.

Details on this clone: Different DNA sequences within this sample yield the same CDR3. The V and J genes are TRBV19 and TRBJ2-1; D gene uncertain. V lost 3 bases and J 0 bases, leaving 3 bases between the germline ends. CDR1 LNHDA and CDR2 SQIVND come from the germline V gene (reference sequence). The CDR3 runs to 13 residues. The CDR3 DNA reads TGTGCCAGTAGTATCGGCTCCTACAATGAGCAGTTCTTC. As protein: CASSIGSYNEQFF.

This clone was seen just once. The chain uses TRBV25-1 and TRBJ1-2; D not certain. V lost 4 bases, J lost 4 bases, and 7 bases lay in between. This CDR3 is built from 12 residues. Germline lookup yields CDR1 MGHDK and CDR2 SYGVNS. The DNA of the CDR3 is TGTGCCAGCAGTGGGGAGGGCTATGGCTACACCTTC. It is translated as CASSGEGYGYTF.

This clone was picked up a small number of times. The chain combines TRBV5-1 with TRBJ1-4, with D uncertain. The CDR3 runs 12 residues. Trimming cost V 0 bases and J 7 bases, with 4 bases left between them. Per germline, CDR1 SGHRS and CDR2 YFSETQ. The CDR3 DNA sequence: TGCGCCAGCAGCTTGGGAGCTGAAAAACTGTTTTTT. Translation gives CASSLGAEKLFF. The whole variable domain, remainder taken from reference TRBV5-1 and TRBJ1-4, is KAGVTQTPRYLIKTRGQQVTLSCSPISGHRSVSWYQQTPGQGLQFLFEYFSETQRNKGNFPGRFSGRQFSNSRSEMNVSTLELGDSALYLCASSLGAEKLFFGSGTQLSVL.

The gene calls are TRBV27 and TRBJ2-7, with D perhaps matching TRBD2 (6 bases). This CDR3 is 12 amino acids long. The V end lost 11 bases, the J end lost 3 bases, and 14 bases lay between the germline ends. CDR1 MNHEY and CDR2 SMNVEV come from the germline V gene (reference sequence). The CDR3 here is CASGDSSYEQYF. The CDR3 DNA reads TGTGCCTCGGGGGATTCAAGCTACGAGCAGTACTTC.

J is TRBJ2-1 and V is TRBV29-1; weak D call: TRBD1 (6 bases). This CDR3 is built from 14 residues. Germline values: CDR1 SQVTM, CDR2 ANQGSEA. Trimming removed 6 bases from V and 8 bases from J, with 20 bases in between. The DNA of the CDR3 is TGCAGCGTGGCCGGGACATCTAAGAACGATGAGCAGTTCTTC. Translation gives CSVAGTSKNDEQFF.

This rearrangement joins TRBV7-2 to TRBJ2-7, with D hard to call. Germline V gives CDR1 SGHTA, CDR2 FQGNSA. With 5 bases removed from V and 3 bases from J, the gap between germline ends came to 11 bases. The CDR3 sequence is 13 residues long. DNA of the CDR3: TGTGCCAGCAGCCAAACCTATAACTACGAGCAGTACTTC. This translates into CASSQTYNYEQYF.

The chain uses TRBV7-9 and TRBJ2-5, with 11 bases aligning to TRBD2. This CDR3 has 15 residues. The V gene's germline CDR1 is SEHNR and CDR2 FQNEAQ (reference sequence). The V and J ends lost 5 bases and 4 bases, in that order; junction bases with no gene match: 6. The chain's CDR3 is CASSATSGGLETQYF. The CDR3 DNA is TGTGCCAGCAGCGCCACTAGCGGGGGCCTAGAGACCCAGTACTTC.

CDR3 DNA sequence: TGCGCCAGCAGCCGCAGGGTGGACAACACAGATACGCAGTATTTT. This encodes CASSRRVDNTDTQYF. The chain combines TRBV4-1 with TRBJ2-3, with a possible D match to TRBD1 (5 bases). CDR1 and CDR2 (germline): MGHRA, YSYEKL. V was cut by 4 bases and J by 2 bases, with 13 bases left in between. The CDR3 totals 15 residues.

This clone was recorded at least ten times. The V gene is TRBV5-6, the J gene TRBJ2-3; the D gene is possibly TRBD2 (7 bases). This CDR3 comprises 14 residues. Germline V lookup: CDR1 SGHDT, CDR2 YYEEEE. The V and J ends lost 1 base and 5 bases respectively, with 11 bases between them. The chain's CDR3 is CASSLRGGGDTQYF. The CDR3 DNA reads as TGTGCCAGCAGCTTGAGGGGAGGGGGAGATACGCAGTATTTT.

This rearrangement joins TRBV15 to TRBJ2-5; 7 bases are a match to TRBD1. The V and J ends lost 0 bases and 5 bases, in that order; junction bases with no gene match: 9. CDR1 and CDR2 (germline): LNHNV, YYDKDF (reference sequence). CDR3 length: 16 amino acids. The CDR3 DNA is TGTGCCACCAGCAGAGATCAGGACAGGCCGGTTGAGACCCAGTACTTC. Translation gives CATSRDQDRPVETQYF.

V is TRBV27 and J is TRBJ2-3; weak D call: TRBD2 (7 bases). From germline, CDR1 is MNHEY and CDR2 SMNVEV (reference sequence). V was clipped by 2 bases and J by 5 bases, with 14 bases between them. The CDR3 is 15 residues long. Written as DNA, the CDR3 is TGTGCCAGCAGTTTAGAGGCGGGGGCCGGAGATACGCAGTATTTT. Translation: CASSLEAGAGDTQYF.

This chain links TRBV5-1 with TRBJ2-3, with TRBD2 matching 13 bases. CDR3 length equals 18 residues. The J segment lost 1 base and the V segment lost 4 bases, leaving 9 bases of the junction unmatched. Germline V CDR1 and CDR2: SGHRS, YFSETQ. DNA of the CDR3: TGCGCCAGCAGCCATGGGACTAGCGGGACAAAGCGCACAGATACGCAGTATTTT. It yields the protein CASSHGTSGTKRTDTQYF.